This TCR beta chain stems from a study of blood T cell repertoires in COVID-19 (TCRdb year 2020). Regarding the study in general: Samples from collaborators originated in the United States, Italy and Spain and spanned both the acute and convalescent phases of COVID-19. Where available, HLA class I and class II types were taken from metadata supplied by the sample provider and were not determined by assay-based typing. Sample metadata almost always included a de-identified subject ID, COVID-19 status, age in years and sex. The prospective study material was composed of cDNA or gDNA derived from T cells, B-cell-depleted T cells, or PBMCs. Samples were obtained from the ongoing ImmuneRACE study (first 160 participants) and from about 1,300 subjects provided by 6 global collaborators. Subjects who had been exposed to COVID-19, were actively infected with it, or had recovered from it provided the deeply sampled blood TCRbeta repertoires that made up the dataset. A freely available public database, intended as a resource for researchers studying the immune response to SARS-CoV-2, is where the repertoires were released. Overall study results and their limits: The amount of clinical and demographic metadata varied by source and participant and was provided uncurated.

TCRbeta CDR3 regions were amplified from genomic DNA using the immunoSEQ Assay, a bias-controlled multiplex PCR. As for how the authors treated the data: Within the assay, amplification of reference gene primers was used to estimate how many nucleated cells each sample contained. Sequence reads were collapsed and filtered to measure the absolute abundance of every unique TCRbeta CDR3 rearrangement. For each sample, productive Simpson clonality was calculated as the square root of Simpson's diversity index across productive rearrangements. In its TCRdb copy, this immuneACCESS table keeps in-frame sequences only and misses some clones. Where compared with another copy, unresolved V genes explain less than half of these, and the others have no known cause. That table furnishes V, J and clone size, whereas the DNA furnished D and trimming. The sample contains 100,000 to 150,000 clones, more than 70% of them found a single time. 1.4% to 1.5% of the sample is taken by the ten largest.

Worth noting for this clone: Its cognate antigen has yet to be identified. No much larger clone is present one base from it, and per-base qualities are unavailable.

Collaborating institutions collected whole blood in K2EDTA tubes following their own protocols. For TCRbeta analysis, collaborators shipped samples in one of three forms: frozen whole blood, isolated PBMCs, or DNA extracted from either of those sample types. Based on the germline V gene, the CDR1 and CDR2 sequences are SGHTA and FQGNSA. Trimming takes 5 bases off V and 3 bases off J; junction bases not matched to a gene: 9. Including the terminal cysteine and phenylalanine, the CDR3 comprises 17 residues. CDR3 DNA only is kept here, 51 bases in frame from base 1. The V and J segments used are TRBV7-2 and TRBJ2-2; 10 central nucleotides agree with TRBD2. Sequenced material: peripheral blood. The sequence was obtained from a man in his sixties with acute or convalescent COVID-19. DNA sequence: TGTGCCAGCAGCGCCATTAGCGGGGGGCCCGACACCGGGGAGCTGTTTTTT. It translates to CASSAISGGPDTGELFF.